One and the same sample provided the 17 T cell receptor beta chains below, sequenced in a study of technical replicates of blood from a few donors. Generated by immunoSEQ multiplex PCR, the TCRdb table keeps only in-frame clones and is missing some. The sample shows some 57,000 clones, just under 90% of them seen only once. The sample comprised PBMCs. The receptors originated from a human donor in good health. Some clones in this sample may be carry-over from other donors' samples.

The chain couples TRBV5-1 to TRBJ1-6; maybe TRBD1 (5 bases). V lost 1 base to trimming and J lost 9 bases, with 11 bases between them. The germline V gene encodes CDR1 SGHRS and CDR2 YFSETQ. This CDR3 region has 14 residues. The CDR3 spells CASSLSGGGSPLHF. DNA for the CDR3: TGCGCCAGCAGCTTGTCGGGGGGGGGTTCACCCCTCCACTTT. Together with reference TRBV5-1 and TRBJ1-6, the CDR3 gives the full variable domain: KAGVTQTPRYLIKTRGQQVTLSCSPISGHRSVSWYQQTPGQGLQFLFEYFSETQRNKGNFPGRFSGRQFSNSRSEMNVSTLELGDSALYLCASSLSGGGSPLHFGNGTRLTVT.

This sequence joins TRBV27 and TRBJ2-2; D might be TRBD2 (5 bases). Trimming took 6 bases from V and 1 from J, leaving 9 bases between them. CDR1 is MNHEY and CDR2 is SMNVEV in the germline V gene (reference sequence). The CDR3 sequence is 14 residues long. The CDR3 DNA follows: TGTGCCAGCAGCCAAACTAGGAACACCGGGGAGCTGTTTTTT. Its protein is CASSQTRNTGELFF.

The CDR3 reads CASSLSGTGGQFF. As DNA, the CDR3 is TGTGCCAGCAGCTTATCCGGGACAGGGGGCCAGTTCTTC. The rearrangement links TRBV7-6 to TRBJ2-1; the match to TRBD1 covers 12 bases. The CDR3 runs 13 residues. Germline V gives CDR1 SGHVS, CDR2 FNYEAQ. Trimming took 2 bases from V and 13 from J; bases not matched to a gene: 3.

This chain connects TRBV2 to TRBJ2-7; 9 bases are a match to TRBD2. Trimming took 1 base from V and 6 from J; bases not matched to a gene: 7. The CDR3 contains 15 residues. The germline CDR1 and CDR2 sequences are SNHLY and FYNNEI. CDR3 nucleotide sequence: TGTGCCAGCAGTGAAGAGGGGGGAGCGGGGGGCGAGCAGTACTTC. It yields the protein CASSEEGGAGGEQYF.

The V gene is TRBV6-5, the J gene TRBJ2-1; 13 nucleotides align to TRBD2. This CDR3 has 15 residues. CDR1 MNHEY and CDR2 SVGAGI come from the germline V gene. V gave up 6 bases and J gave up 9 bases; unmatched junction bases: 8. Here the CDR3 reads CASSPTTSGRPEQFF. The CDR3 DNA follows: TGTGCCAGCAGCCCCACGACTAGCGGGAGGCCTGAGCAGTTCTTC.

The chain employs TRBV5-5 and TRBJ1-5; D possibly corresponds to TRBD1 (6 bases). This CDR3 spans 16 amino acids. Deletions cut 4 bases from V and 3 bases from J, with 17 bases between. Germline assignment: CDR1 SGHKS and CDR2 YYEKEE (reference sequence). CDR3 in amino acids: CASSPVGRGANQPQHF. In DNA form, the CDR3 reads TGTGCCAGCAGCCCGGTGGGTCGGGGGGCCAATCAGCCCCAGCATTTT.

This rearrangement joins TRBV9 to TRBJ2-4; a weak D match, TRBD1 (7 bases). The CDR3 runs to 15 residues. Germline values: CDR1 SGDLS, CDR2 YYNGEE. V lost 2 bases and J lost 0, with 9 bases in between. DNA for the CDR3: TGTGCCAGCAGCGTCCAGGGGGGAGCCAAAAACATTCAGTACTTC. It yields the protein CASSVQGGAKNIQYF.

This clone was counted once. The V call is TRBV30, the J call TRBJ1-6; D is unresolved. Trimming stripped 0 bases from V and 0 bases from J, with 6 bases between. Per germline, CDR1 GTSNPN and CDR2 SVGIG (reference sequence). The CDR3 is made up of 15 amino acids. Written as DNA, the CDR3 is TGTGCCTGGAGTGTAGGGAGCTCCTATAATTCACCCCTCCACTTT. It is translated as CAWSVGSSYNSPLHF.

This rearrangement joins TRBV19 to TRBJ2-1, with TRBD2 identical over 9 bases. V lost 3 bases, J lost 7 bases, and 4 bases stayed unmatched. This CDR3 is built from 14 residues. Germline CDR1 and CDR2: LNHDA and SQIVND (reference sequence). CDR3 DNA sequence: TGTGCCAGTAGTATCTGGCTAGCGGGGAATGAGCAGTTCTTC. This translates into CASSIWLAGNEQFF.

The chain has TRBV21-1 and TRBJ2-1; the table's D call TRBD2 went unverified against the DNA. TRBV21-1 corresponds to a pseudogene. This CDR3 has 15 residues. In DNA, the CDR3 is TGTGCCAGCACTTCAAAGGGGGGGCCCTACAATGAGCAGTTCTTC. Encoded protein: CASTSKGGPYNEQFF.

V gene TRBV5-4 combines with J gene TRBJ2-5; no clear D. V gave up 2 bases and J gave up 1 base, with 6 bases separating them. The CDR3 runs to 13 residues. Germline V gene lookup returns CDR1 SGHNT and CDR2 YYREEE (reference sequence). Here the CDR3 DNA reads TGTGCCAGCAGCTTCGGTGGCCAAGAGACCCAGTACTTC. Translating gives CASSFGGQETQYF. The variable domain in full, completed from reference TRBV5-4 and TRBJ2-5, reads ETGVTQSPTHLIKTRGQQVTLRCSSQSGHNTVSWYQQALGQGPQFIFQYYREEENGRGNFPPRFSGLQFPNYSSELNVNALELDDSALYLCASSFGGQETQYFGPGTRLLVL.

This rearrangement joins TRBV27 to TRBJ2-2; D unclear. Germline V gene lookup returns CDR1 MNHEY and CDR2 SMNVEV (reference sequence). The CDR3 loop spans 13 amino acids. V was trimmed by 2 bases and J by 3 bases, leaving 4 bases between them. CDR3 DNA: TGTGCCAGCAGTTTAGAGTACACCGGGGAGCTGTTTTTT. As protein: CASSLEYTGELFF.

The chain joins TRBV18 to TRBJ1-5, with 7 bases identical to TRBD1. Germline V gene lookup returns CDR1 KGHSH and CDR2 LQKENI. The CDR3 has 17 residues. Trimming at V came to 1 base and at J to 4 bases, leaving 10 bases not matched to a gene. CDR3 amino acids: CASSPQSRAGGNQPQHF. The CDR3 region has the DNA TGTGCCAGCTCACCACAGTCTCGGGCAGGGGGGAATCAGCCCCAGCATTTT.

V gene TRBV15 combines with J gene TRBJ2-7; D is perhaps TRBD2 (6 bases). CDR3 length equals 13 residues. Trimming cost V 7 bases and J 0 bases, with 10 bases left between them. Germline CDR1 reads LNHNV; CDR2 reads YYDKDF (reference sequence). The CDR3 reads CATNEDYSYEQYF. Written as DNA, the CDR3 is TGTGCCACCAACGAGGACTACTCCTACGAGCAGTACTTC. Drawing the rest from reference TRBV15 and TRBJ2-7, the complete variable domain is DAMVIQNPRYQVTQFGKPVTLSCSQTLNHNVMYWYQQKSSQAPKLLFHYYDKDFNNEADTPDNFQSRRPNTSFCFLDIRSPGLGDTAMYLCATNEDYSYEQYFGPGTRLTVT.

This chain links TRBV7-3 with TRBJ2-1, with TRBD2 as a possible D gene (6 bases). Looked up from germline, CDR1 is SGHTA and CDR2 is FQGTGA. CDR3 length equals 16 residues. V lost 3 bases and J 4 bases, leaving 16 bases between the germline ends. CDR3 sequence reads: CASSFPESGGYNEQFF. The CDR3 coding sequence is TGTGCCAGCAGCTTCCCGGAGAGCGGAGGGTACAATGAGCAGTTCTTC.

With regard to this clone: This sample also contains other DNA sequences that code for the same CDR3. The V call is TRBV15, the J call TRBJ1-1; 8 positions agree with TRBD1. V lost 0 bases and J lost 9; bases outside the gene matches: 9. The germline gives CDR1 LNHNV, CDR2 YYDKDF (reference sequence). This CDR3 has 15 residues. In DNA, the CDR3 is TGTGCCACCAGCAGAGATAAGGATGCAGGGGGCAAAGCTTTCTTT. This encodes CATSRDKDAGGKAFF.

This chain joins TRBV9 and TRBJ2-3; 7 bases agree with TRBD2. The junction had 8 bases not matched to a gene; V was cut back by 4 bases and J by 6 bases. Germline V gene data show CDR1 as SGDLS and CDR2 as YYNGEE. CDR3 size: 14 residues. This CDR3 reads CASSPGGGPDTQYF. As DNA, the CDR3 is TGTGCCAGCAGCCCCGGGGGAGGGCCGGATACGCAGTATTTT.